This TCR beta chain was obtained from a study of shared clonotypes between healthy human individuals. Data came from immunoSEQ multiplex PCR; TCRdb stores just in-frame clones and leaves some out. Among some 2.1 million clones listed, less than 95% were seen once. Naive CD8 cells comprised CD45RO-negative, CCR7-positively selected cells, excluding terminally differentiated effector memory CD45RA+ cells. Details on this clone: Other DNA sequences in this specimen translate into the identical CDR3.

This clonotype was sampled from a man younger than 35 in good health. Sequencing was done on a sample of naive CD8+ T cells sorted from blood.

The CDR3 is CASSSGDTIYF. CDR3 nucleotides: TGTGCCAGCAGCAGTGGGGACACCATATATTTT. The rearrangement uses TRBV7-9 and TRBJ1-3; D unresolved. The CDR3 is 11 amino acids. Germline V gene data show CDR1 as SEHNR and CDR2 as FQNEAQ (reference sequence). Trimming took 5 bases from V and 8 from J, leaving 7 bases between them.